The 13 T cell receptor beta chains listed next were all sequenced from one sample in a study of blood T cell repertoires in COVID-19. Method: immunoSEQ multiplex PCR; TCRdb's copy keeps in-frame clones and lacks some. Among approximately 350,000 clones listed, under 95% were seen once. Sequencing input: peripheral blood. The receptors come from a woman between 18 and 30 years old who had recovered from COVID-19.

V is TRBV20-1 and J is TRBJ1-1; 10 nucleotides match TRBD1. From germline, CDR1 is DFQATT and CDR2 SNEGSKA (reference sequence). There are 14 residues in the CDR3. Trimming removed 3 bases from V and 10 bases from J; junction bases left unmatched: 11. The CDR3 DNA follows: TGCAGTGCTAGTAGAAGACAGGGGGCATTTATAGCTTTCTTT. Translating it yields CSASRRQGAFIAFF.

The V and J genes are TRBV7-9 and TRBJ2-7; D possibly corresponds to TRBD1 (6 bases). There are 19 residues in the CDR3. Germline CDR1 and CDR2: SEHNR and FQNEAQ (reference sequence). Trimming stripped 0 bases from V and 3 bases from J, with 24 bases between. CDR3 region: CASSLASLSGQGKSYEQYV. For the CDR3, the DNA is TGTGCCAGCAGCTTAGCGTCCCTTTCGGGACAAGGGAAAAGCTACGAGCAGTACGTC.

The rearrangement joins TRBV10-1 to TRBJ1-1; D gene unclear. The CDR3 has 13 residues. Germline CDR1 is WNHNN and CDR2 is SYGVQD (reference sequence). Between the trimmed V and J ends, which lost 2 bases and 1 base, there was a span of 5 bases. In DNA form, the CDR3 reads TGCGCCAGCAGTGAGGGGCCGAACACTGAAGCTTTCTTT. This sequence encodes CASSEGPNTEAFF.

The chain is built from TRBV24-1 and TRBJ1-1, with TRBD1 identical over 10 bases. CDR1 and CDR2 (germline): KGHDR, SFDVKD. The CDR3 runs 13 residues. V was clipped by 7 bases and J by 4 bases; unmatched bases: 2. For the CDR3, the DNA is TGTGCCACCAGGGACAGGGGGAGCACTGAAGCTTTCTTT. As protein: CATRDRGSTEAFF.

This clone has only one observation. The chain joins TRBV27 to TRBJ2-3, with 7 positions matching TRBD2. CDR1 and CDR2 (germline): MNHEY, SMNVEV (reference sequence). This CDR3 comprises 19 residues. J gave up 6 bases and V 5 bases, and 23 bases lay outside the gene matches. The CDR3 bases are TGTGCCAGCAGTCCAACCCCTGCTAGCGGTCCTTTTAGATTGGATACGCAGTATTTT. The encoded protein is CASSPTPASGPFRLDTQYF.

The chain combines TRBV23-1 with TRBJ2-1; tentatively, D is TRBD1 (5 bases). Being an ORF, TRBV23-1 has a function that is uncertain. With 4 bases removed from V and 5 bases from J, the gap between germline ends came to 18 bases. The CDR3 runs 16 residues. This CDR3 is CASSPGRRGMDNEQFF. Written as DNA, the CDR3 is TGCGCCAGCAGTCCCGGTAGAAGGGGCATGGACAATGAGCAGTTCTTC.

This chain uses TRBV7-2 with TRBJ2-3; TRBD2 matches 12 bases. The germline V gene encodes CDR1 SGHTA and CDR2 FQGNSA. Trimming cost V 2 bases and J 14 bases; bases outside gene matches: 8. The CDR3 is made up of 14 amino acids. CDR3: CASSLTQLAGGAYF. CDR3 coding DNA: TGTGCCAGCAGCTTAACCCAACTAGCGGGAGGAGCGTATTTT.

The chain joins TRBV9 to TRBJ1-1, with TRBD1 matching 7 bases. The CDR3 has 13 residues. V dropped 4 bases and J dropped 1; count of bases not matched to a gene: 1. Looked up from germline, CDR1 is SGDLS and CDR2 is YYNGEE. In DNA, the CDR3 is TGTGCCAGCAGCCGGACAGGGAACACTGAAGCTTTCTTT. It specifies CASSRTGNTEAFF.

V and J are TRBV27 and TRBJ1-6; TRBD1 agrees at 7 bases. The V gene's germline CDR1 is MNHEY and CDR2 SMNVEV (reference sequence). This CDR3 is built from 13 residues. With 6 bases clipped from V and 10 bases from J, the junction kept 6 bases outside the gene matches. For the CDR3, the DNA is TGTGCCAGCAGGACAGGGTCCAACTCACCCCTCCACTTT. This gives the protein CASRTGSNSPLHF.

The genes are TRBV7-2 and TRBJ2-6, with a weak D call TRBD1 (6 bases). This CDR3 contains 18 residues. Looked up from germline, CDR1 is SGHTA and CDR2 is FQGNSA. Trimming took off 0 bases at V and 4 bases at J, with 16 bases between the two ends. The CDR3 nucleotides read TGTGCCAGCAGCTTAGCGGGGGCGCTTATTGGCGGGGCCAACGTCCTGACTTTC. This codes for CASSLAGALIGGANVLTF. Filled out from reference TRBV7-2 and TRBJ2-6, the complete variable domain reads GAGVSQSPSNKVTEKGKDVELRCDPISGHTALYWYRQSLGQGLEFLIYFQGNSAPDKSGLPSDRFSAERTGGSVSTLTIQRTQQEDSAVYLCASSLAGALIGGANVLTFGAGSRLTVL.

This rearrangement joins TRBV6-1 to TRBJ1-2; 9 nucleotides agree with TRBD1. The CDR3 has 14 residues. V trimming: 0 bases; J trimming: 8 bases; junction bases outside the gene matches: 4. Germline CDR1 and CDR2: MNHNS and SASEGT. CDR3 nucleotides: TGTGCCAGCAGTGAAGCGCAGACAGGGGGAGGCTACACCTTC. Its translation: CASSEAQTGGGYTF.

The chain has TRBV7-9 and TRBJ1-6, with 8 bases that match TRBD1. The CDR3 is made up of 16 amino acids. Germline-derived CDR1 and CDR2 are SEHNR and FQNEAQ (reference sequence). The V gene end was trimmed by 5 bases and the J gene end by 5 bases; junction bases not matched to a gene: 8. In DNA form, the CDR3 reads TGTGCCAGCAGCCCATACGGACAGGGTGATAATTCACCCCTCCACTTT. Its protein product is CASSPYGQGDNSPLHF.

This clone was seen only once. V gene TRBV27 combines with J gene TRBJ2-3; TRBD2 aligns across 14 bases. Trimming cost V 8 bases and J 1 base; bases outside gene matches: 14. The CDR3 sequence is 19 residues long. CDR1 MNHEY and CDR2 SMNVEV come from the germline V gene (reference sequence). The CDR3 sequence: CASPPGLAGVLVGTDTQYF. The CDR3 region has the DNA TGTGCCAGCCCACCGGGACTAGCGGGAGTGTTGGTAGGCACAGATACGCAGTATTTT.